One sample yielded the 29 T cell receptor beta chains listed below, sequenced in a study of cytomegalovirus exposure and HLA in healthy donors. Both 60 Vbeta primers and 13 Jbeta primers went into the PCR. Measured with immunoSEQ multiplex PCR; TCRdb has only the in-frame clones, and not every one. The sample shows about 220,000 clones, 75% to 80% of them seen only once. What was sequenced was PBMCs. These receptors were collected from a male donor in good health and CMV-seronegative.

The chain uses TRBV5-1 and TRBJ2-5; 10 bases map to TRBD2. From germline, CDR1 is SGHRS and CDR2 YFSETQ. Losses at the gene ends were 0 bases for V and 5 bases for J; bases not matched to a gene: 10. This CDR3 is 17 amino acids long. In nucleotides, the CDR3 is TGCGCCAGCAGCTTGGATGCCAGCGGGGGGGCCCGGGAGACCCAGTACTTC. It yields the protein CASSLDASGGARETQYF.

This clone has a single count. V usage is TRBV5-1 and J usage is TRBJ1-4, with 10 bases fitting TRBD1. The CDR3 loop spans 17 amino acids. Germline-derived CDR1 and CDR2 are SGHRS and YFSETQ. V lost 4 bases, J lost 1 base, and 7 bases stayed unmatched. CDR3 sequence reads: CASSPDRGLGTNEKLFF. CDR3 nucleotide sequence: TGCGCCAGCAGCCCTGACAGGGGGCTCGGAACTAATGAAAAACTGTTTTTT.

The chain carries TRBV11-2 and TRBJ2-1; D gene unclear. Germline assignment: CDR1 SGHAT and CDR2 FQNNGV. This CDR3 is built from 13 residues. V lost 1 base and J lost 8, with 9 bases in between. The CDR3: CASSLVGLHEQFF. In nucleotides, the CDR3 is TGTGCCAGCAGCTTAGTTGGGCTCCATGAGCAGTTCTTC. Variable domain in full (rest from reference TRBV11-2 and TRBJ2-1): EAGVAQSPRYKIIEKRQSVAFWCNPISGHATLYWYQQILGQGPKLLIQFQNNGVVDDSQLPKDRFSAERLKGVDSTLKIQPAKLEDSAVYLCASSLVGLHEQFFGPGTRLTVL.

This chain connects TRBV4-3 to TRBJ2-1; tentative D call: TRBD2 (5 bases). The CDR3 sequence is 13 residues long. The V gene lost 4 bases and the J gene lost 3 bases, with 7 bases spanning the gap. Germline assignment: CDR1 LGHNA and CDR2 YSLEER. The CDR3 DNA reads as TGCGCCAGCAGCCGTAGCGTCTACAATGAGCAGTTCTTC. This encodes CASSRSVYNEQFF.

This clone was observed a single time. The rearrangement joins TRBV27 to TRBJ2-3; TRBD1 matches 7 bases. Germline V CDR1 and CDR2: MNHEY, SMNVEV (reference sequence). The CDR3 consists of 16 residues. J was trimmed by 1 base and V by 2 bases; bases with no gene match: 6. The CDR3 protein is CASSLDEGARTDTQYF. In DNA, the CDR3 is TGTGCCAGCAGTTTAGATGAGGGGGCCCGCACAGATACGCAGTATTTT.

The chain carries TRBV4-3 and TRBJ2-5, with no clear D. Looked up from germline, CDR1 is LGHNA and CDR2 is YSLEER. With 0 bases removed from V and 5 bases from J, the gap between germline ends came to 7 bases. This CDR3 is built from 13 residues. DNA for the CDR3: TGCGCCAGCAGCCAAGATATTGAGGAGACCCAGTACTTC. Protein product: CASSQDIEETQYF.

J is TRBJ2-2 and V is TRBV15; TRBD2 is a possible D gene (7 bases). Between the trimmed V and J ends, which lost 2 bases and 2 bases, there was a span of 21 bases. This CDR3 spans 19 amino acids. Germline CDR1 reads LNHNV; CDR2 reads YYDKDF (reference sequence). The CDR3, as DNA: TGTGCCACCAGCAGAATGGCATGGGGGCTAGCGGAAAACACCGGGGAGCTGTTTTTT. Amino acids: CATSRMAWGLAENTGELFF.

V is TRBV5-6 and J is TRBJ1-5; maybe TRBD1 (5 bases). Looked up from germline, CDR1 is SGHDT and CDR2 is YYEEEE. The CDR3 consists of 14 residues. Trimming cost V 3 bases and J 6 bases, with 13 bases left between them. The CDR3 DNA sequence: TGTGCCAGCAGCTGGGGGGGAGTAAGTCAGCCCCAGCATTTT. It codes for CASSWGGVSQPQHF.

Comments on this clone: Sequence at one end of the junction differs from germline and may be a read error. This chain joins TRBV7-9 and TRBJ2-2, with D perhaps TRBD2 (5 bases). There are 16 residues in the CDR3. Germline values: CDR1 SEHNR, CDR2 FQNEAQ (reference sequence). CDR3 in amino acids: CSSSLASRRTSGELFF. In nucleotides, the CDR3 is TGTTCCAGCAGCTTAGCTTCCAGGCGGACTTCGGGGGAGCTGTTTTTT.

The gene calls are TRBV7-6 and TRBJ2-5; 7 bases fit TRBD1. The germline V gene has CDR1 SGHVS and CDR2 FNYEAQ. Germline trimming cut 5 bases from V and 5 bases from J; bases unmatched to any gene: 5. The CDR3 has 13 residues. The CDR3 DNA sequence: TGTGCCAGCAGCCTGACAGGGTTTGAGACCCAGTACTTC. Its translation: CASSLTGFETQYF.

This sequence joins TRBV5-6 and TRBJ1-1; D is unresolved. Trimming shortened V by 0 bases and J by 4 bases, and 7 bases separated the two germline ends. The CDR3 covers 13 residues. The germline V gene has CDR1 SGHDT and CDR2 YYEEEE. CDR3 sequence reads: CASSLVGSTEAFF. In nucleotides, the CDR3 is TGTGCCAGCAGCTTGGTCGGGAGCACTGAAGCTTTCTTT.

The V and J genes are TRBV27 and TRBJ2-7, with 10 bases aligning to TRBD2. V shed 0 bases, J shed 1 base, and the junction held 3 bases outside the gene matches. Germline CDR1 reads MNHEY; CDR2 reads SMNVEV (reference sequence). This CDR3 is 16 amino acids long. The CDR3 DNA is TGTGCCAGCAGTTTATCAGGACTAGCGGTTTCCTACGAGCAGTACTTC. Translating it yields CASSLSGLAVSYEQYF.

This clone turned up a few times. The chain has TRBV5-4 and TRBJ2-2; TRBD2 matches 8 bases. J lost 2 bases, V lost 4 bases, and 7 bases had no gene match. CDR1 is SGHNT, CDR2 YYREEE, per germline (reference sequence). The CDR3 length is 16 residues. The CDR3 spells CASSPSGGANTGELFF. The CDR3 DNA reads TGTGCCAGCAGCCCCTCGGGGGGGGCTAACACCGGGGAGCTGTTTTTT.

The chain carries TRBV7-2 and TRBJ1-1; the match to TRBD1 covers 7 bases. The germline gives CDR1 SGHTA, CDR2 FQGNSA. The ends lost 4 bases at V and 8 bases at J; junction bases unmatched: 7. This CDR3 is 13 amino acids long. The CDR3 loop reads CASSYHRGREAFF. In DNA form, the CDR3 reads TGTGCCAGCAGCTACCACAGGGGCCGGGAAGCTTTCTTT.

The J gene is TRBJ2-7, the V gene TRBV18; D may be TRBD2 (5 bases). Germline V gives CDR1 KGHSH, CDR2 LQKENI. The length of the CDR3 is 12 residues. Trimming shortened V by 2 bases and J by 3 bases, and 5 bases separated the two germline ends. Written as DNA, the CDR3 is TGTGCCAGCTCACCAGGGAGCTACGAGCAGTACTTC. Translating gives CASSPGSYEQYF.

DNA of the CDR3: TGTGCCAGCTCACCAAGGGGCGGACAGGGGTATGGCTACACCTTC. Protein: CASSPRGGQGYGYTF. The V and J genes are TRBV18 and TRBJ1-2, with 9 bases matching TRBD1. Germline lookup yields CDR1 KGHSH and CDR2 LQKENI. V lost 2 bases, J lost 5 bases, and 6 bases stayed unmatched. The CDR3 is 15 residues long.

The chain recombines TRBV5-4 with TRBJ2-1; tentative D call: TRBD1 (5 bases). The germline CDR1 and CDR2 sequences are SGHNT and YYREEE (reference sequence). The CDR3 consists of 18 residues. Trimming pared 4 bases from V and 0 bases from J, leaving 20 bases between. The CDR3 bases are TGTGCCAGCAGCCCTCTCCGAGGACACCAGATCTCCTACAATGAGCAGTTCTTC. This codes for CASSPLRGHQISYNEQFF.

The chain recombines TRBV11-2 with TRBJ2-5, with 10 bases lining up with TRBD1. The end of the DNA aligns better with TRBJ2-7, so the J call may be wrong. This CDR3 is built from 14 residues. Germline V gives CDR1 SGHAT, CDR2 FQNNGV. Here the CDR3 reads CASSLGQGIYEQYF. CDR3 nucleotides: TGTGCCAGCAGCTTGGGACAGGGGATATACGAGCAGTACTTC.

This clone came up a few times. The chain couples TRBV6-1 to TRBJ2-7; D might be TRBD1 (6 bases). The CDR3 spans 16 residues. CDR1 and CDR2 from the germline V gene are MNHNS and SASEGT. V gave up 3 bases and J gave up 2 bases, with 17 bases separating them. In DNA, the CDR3 is TGTGCCAGCAGTGACAGGGGCGCCGGCTCTCCCTACGAGCAGTACTTC. This encodes CASSDRGAGSPYEQYF.

This clone is classed as medium-sized. This rearrangement joins TRBV28 to TRBJ2-7; 11 bases are shared with TRBD1. The germline V gene has CDR1 MDHEN and CDR2 SYDVKM. Trimming cost V 11 bases and J 0 bases; bases outside gene matches: 6. CDR3 size: 14 residues. CDR3 in amino acids: CASQGTGGSYEQYF. CDR3 coding DNA: TGTGCCTCCCAGGGGACAGGGGGCTCCTACGAGCAGTACTTC.

CDR3 residues: CASSSTGENTGELFF. CDR3 DNA: TGTGCCAGCAGCTCTACAGGAGAGAACACCGGGGAGCTGTTTTTT. This rearrangement joins TRBV7-3 to TRBJ2-2, with TRBD1 as a possible D gene (5 bases). The V gene's germline CDR1 is SGHTA and CDR2 FQGTGA. Trimming stripped 4 bases from V and 1 base from J, with 10 bases between. The CDR3 length is 15 residues.

J is TRBJ2-1 and V is TRBV14, with TRBD2 matching over 10 bases. Germline-derived CDR1 and CDR2 are SGHDN and FVKESK. V shed 3 bases, J shed 8 bases, and the junction held 16 bases outside the gene matches. The CDR3 extends over 18 amino acids. DNA of the CDR3: TGTGCCAGCAGCCAGGGGTTAGGGACTAGCGAACCCAAAGATGAGCAGTTCTTC. Its translation: CASSQGLGTSEPKDEQFF.

This rearrangement joins TRBV4-3 to TRBJ2-6; no clear D. Per germline, CDR1 LGHNA and CDR2 YSLEER. The CDR3 extends over 16 amino acids. Trimming took off 0 bases at V and 0 bases at J, with 6 bases between the two ends. The CDR3 loop is CASSQDIGSGANVLTF. As DNA, the CDR3 is TGCGCCAGCAGCCAAGATATCGGCTCTGGGGCCAACGTCCTGACTTTC.

The chain is built from TRBV27 and TRBJ1-2; 7 nucleotides match TRBD1. Looked up from germline, CDR1 is MNHEY and CDR2 is SMNVEV (reference sequence). The junction had 3 bases not matched to a gene; V was cut back by 4 bases and J by 4 bases. The CDR3 covers 13 residues. The CDR3 reads CASSSDRFYGYTF. Written as DNA, the CDR3 is TGTGCCAGCAGTTCGGACAGGTTCTATGGCTACACCTTC.

V gene TRBV6-1 combines with J gene TRBJ2-3; TRBD1 matches 8 bases. V trimming: 10 bases; J trimming: 0 bases; junction bases outside the gene matches: 9. CDR1 MNHNS and CDR2 SASEGT come from the germline V gene. CDR3 length: 15 amino acids. CDR3 coding DNA: TGTGCCACCGCCCAGACAGGGGCTAGCACAGATACGCAGTATTTT. Encoded protein: CATAQTGASTDTQYF.

CDR3 sequence reads: CASSGLVGGTDTQYF. CDR3 bases: TGTGCCAGCAGTGGACTAGTGGGGGGCACAGATACGCAGTATTTT. J is TRBJ2-3 and V is TRBV6-1; D is perhaps TRBD2 (6 bases). CDR1 is MNHNS and CDR2 is SASEGT in the germline V gene. Trimming took 4 bases from V and 1 from J, leaving 12 bases between them. The CDR3 length is 15 residues.

This clone has just a few counts. This chain joins TRBV7-6 and TRBJ2-5, with D hard to call. CDR1 is SGHVS and CDR2 is FNYEAQ in the germline V gene. CDR3 size: 13 residues. V was trimmed by 5 bases and J by 5 bases, leaving 12 bases between them. The CDR3 DNA sequence: TGTGCCAGCAGCCCCGGATTGCGGGAGACCCAGTACTTC. Translation gives CASSPGLRETQYF.

The chain links TRBV28 to TRBJ2-7, with 9 bases lining up with TRBD2. V shed 6 bases and J 5 bases; nucleotides not matched to a gene: 11. Germline values: CDR1 MDHEN, CDR2 SYDVKM. This CDR3 region has 15 residues. The CDR3 DNA follows: TGTGCCAGCAGCGTACCCGGGACTAGCCCCCACGAGCAGTACTTC. It codes for CASSVPGTSPHEQYF.

The chain combines TRBV4-1 with TRBJ2-3; no definite D call. The CDR3 is made up of 14 amino acids. Trimming removed 4 bases from V and 2 bases from J, with 10 bases in between. The germline V gene encodes CDR1 MGHRA and CDR2 YSYEKL. CDR3 sequence reads: CASSPNRDTDTQYF. CDR3 coding DNA: TGCGCCAGCAGCCCCAACAGAGACACAGATACGCAGTATTTT.